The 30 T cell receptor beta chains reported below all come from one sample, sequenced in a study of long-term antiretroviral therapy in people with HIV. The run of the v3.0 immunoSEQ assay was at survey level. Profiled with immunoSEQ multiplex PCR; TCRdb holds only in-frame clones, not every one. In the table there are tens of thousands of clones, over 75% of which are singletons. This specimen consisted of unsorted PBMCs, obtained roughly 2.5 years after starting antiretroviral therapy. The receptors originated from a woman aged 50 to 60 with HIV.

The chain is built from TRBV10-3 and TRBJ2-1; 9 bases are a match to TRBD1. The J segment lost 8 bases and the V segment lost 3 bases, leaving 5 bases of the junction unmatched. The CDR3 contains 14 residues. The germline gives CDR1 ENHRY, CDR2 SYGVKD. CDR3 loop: CAISDYRDRDEQFF. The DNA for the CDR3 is TGTGCCATCAGTGATTACAGGGACAGGGATGAGCAGTTCTTC.

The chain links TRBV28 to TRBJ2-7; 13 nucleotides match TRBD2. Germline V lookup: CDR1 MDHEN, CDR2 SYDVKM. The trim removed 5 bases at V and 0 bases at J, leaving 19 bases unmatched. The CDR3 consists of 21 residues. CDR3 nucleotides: TGTGCCAGCAGTCCCCTGACCCCAACCGGGACTAGCGGGGCCAGCTCCTACGAGCAGTACTTC. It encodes CASSPLTPTGTSGASSYEQYF.

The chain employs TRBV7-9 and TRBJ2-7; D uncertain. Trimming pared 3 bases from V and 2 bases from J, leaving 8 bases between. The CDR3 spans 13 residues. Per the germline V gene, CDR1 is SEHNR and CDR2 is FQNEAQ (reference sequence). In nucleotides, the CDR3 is TGTGCCAGCAGCTTTGAACGGACCTACGAGCAGTACTTC. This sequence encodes CASSFERTYEQYF.

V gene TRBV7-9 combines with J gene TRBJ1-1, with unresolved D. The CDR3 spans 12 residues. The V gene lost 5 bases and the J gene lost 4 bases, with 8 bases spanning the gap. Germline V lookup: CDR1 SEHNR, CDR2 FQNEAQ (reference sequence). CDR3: CASSPPITEAFF. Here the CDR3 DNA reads TGTGCCAGCAGCCCTCCCATCACTGAAGCTTTCTTT.

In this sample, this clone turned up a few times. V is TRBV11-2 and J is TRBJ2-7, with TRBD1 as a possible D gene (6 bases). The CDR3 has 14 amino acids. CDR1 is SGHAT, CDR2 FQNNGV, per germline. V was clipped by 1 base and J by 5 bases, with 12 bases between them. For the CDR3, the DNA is TGTGCCAGCAGCTTAGGGACAGACCCTAACGAGCAGTACTTC. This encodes CASSLGTDPNEQYF.

CDR3 amino acids: CASSIRWGDPYEQYF. CDR3 coding DNA: TGTGCCAGTAGTATTCGGTGGGGGGATCCCTACGAGCAGTACTTC. The rearrangement joins TRBV19 to TRBJ2-7, with D perhaps TRBD2 (6 bases). The CDR3 runs 15 residues. The germline V and J ends were trimmed by 3 bases and 2 bases, with 14 bases remaining between them. From germline, CDR1 is LNHDA and CDR2 SQIVND (reference sequence).

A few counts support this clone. This chain's CDR3 is CASSRDTPNYGYTF. CDR3 nucleotides: TGTGCCAGCAGCCGGGATACCCCTAACTATGGCTACACCTTC. The rearrangement joins TRBV7-9 to TRBJ1-2; D is unresolved. CDR3 length: 14 amino acids. The germline CDR1 and CDR2 sequences are SEHNR and FQNEAQ (reference sequence). Trimming took off 5 bases at V and 0 bases at J, with 10 bases between the two ends.

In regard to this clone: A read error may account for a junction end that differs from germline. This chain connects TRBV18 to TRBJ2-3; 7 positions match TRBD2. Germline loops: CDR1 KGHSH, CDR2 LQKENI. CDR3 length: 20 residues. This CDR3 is CASSPRRRPFSGRPTEYAVF. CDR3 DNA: TGTGCCAGCTCACCCCGGCGACGCCCCTTTAGCGGGCGGCCCACTGAATACGCAGTATTT. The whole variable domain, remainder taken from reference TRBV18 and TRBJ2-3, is NAGVMQNPRHLVRRRGQEARLRCSPMKGHSHVYWYRQLPEEGLKFMVYLQKENIIDESGMPKERFSAEFPKEGPSILRIQQVVRGDSAAYFCASSPRRRPFSGRPTEYAVFGPGTRLTVL.

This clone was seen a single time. CDR3 coding DNA: TGTGCCAGTAGTATAGGGGTACAGGCCTACAATGAGCAGTTCTTC. Its translation is CASSIGVQAYNEQFF. V is TRBV19 and J is TRBJ2-1; D is perhaps TRBD1 (5 bases). This CDR3 has 15 amino acids. Per germline, CDR1 LNHDA and CDR2 SQIVND (reference sequence). Trimming shortened V by 1 base and J by 2 bases, and 9 bases separated the two germline ends.

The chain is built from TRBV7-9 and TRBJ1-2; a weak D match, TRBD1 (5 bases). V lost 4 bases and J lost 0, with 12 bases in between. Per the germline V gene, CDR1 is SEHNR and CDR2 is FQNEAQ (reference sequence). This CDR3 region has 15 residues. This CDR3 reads CASSSGPATNYGYTF. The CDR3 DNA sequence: TGTGCCAGCAGCTCGGGGCCAGCCACTAACTATGGCTACACCTTC.

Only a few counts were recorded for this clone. CDR3: CASSLSRGGSYNEQFF. The CDR3 nucleotides read TGTGCCAGCAGTTTATCGCGAGGGGGGTCCTACAATGAGCAGTTCTTC. The J gene is TRBJ2-1, the V gene TRBV27, with D perhaps being TRBD1 or TRBD2 (6 bases each). The CDR3 loop spans 16 amino acids. V dropped 0 bases and J dropped 1 base, with 10 bases sitting between them. Germline assignment: CDR1 MNHEY and CDR2 SMNVEV (reference sequence).

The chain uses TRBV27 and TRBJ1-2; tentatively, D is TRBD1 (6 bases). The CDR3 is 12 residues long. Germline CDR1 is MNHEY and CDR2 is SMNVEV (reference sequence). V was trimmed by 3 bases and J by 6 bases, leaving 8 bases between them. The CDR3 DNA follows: TGTGCCAGCAGTTTCAGGGGTGATGGCTACACCTTC. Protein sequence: CASSFRGDGYTF.

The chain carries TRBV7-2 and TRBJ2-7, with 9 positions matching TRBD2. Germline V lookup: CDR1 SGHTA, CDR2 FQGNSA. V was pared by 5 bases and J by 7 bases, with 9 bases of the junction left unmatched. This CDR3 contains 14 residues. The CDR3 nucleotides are TGTGCCAGCAGCCCCTCTAGCGGGACTGGAGAGCAGTACTTC. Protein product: CASSPSSGTGEQYF.

In DNA, the CDR3 is TGTGCCAGCAGTCAAACAGGACTAGCGGGAGCAGGGGATGAGCAGTTCTTC. It is translated as CASSQTGLAGAGDEQFF. The V call is TRBV28, the J call TRBJ2-1, with 13 bases identical to TRBD2. Trimming removed 5 bases from V and 8 bases from J; junction bases left unmatched: 12. Germline V gene sequence: CDR1 MDHEN, CDR2 SYDVKM. The CDR3 has 17 residues.

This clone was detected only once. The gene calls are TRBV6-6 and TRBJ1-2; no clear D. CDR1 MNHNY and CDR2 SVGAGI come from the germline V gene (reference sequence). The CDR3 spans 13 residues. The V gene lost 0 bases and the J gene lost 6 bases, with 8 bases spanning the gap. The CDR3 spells CASSYSSGDGYTF. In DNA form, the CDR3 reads TGTGCCAGCAGTTACTCGTCGGGTGATGGCTACACCTTC.

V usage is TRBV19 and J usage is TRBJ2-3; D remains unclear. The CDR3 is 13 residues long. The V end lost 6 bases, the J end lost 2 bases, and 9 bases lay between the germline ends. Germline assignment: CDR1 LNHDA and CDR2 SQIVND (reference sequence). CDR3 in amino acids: CASRGRSTDTQYF. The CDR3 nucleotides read TGTGCCAGTAGGGGCAGGTCCACAGATACGCAGTATTTT. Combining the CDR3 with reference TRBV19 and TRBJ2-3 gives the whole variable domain DGGITQSPKYLFRKEGQNVTLSCEQNLNHDAMYWYRQDPGQGLRLIYYSQIVNDFQKGDIAEGYSVSREKKESFPLTVTSAQKNPTAFYLCASRGRSTDTQYFGPGTRLTVL.

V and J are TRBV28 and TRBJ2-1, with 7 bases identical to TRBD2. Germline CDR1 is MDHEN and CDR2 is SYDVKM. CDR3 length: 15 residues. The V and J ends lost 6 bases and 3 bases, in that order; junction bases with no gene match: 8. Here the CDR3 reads CASRARDYIYNEQFF. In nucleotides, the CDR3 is TGTGCCAGCAGGGCCAGGGACTACATCTACAATGAGCAGTTCTTC.

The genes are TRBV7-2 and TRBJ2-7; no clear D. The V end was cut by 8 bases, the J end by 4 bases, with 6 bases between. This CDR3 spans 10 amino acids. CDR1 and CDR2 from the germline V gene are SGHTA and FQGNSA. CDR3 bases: TGTGCCAGCGGTTCATACGAGCAGTACTTC. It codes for CASGSYEQYF.

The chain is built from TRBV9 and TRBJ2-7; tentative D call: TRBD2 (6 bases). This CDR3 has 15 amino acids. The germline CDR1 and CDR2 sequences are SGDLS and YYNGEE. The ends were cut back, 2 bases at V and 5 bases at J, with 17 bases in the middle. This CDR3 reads CASSVRGTAEDEQYF. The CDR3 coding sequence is TGTGCCAGCAGCGTTCGCGGGACCGCCGAAGACGAGCAGTACTTC.

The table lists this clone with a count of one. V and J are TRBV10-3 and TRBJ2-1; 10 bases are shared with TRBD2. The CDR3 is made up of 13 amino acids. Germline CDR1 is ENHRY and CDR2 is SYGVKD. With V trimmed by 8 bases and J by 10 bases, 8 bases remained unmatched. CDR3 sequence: CAIGLAGEGEQFF. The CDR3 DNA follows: TGTGCCATCGGGCTAGCGGGAGAGGGGGAGCAGTTCTTC.

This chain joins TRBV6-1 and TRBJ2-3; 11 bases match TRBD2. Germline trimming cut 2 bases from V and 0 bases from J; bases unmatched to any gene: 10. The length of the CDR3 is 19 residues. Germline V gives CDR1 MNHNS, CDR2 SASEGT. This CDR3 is CASSEKSGTSGYSTDTQYF. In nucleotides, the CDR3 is TGTGCCAGCAGTGAAAAATCTGGGACTAGCGGCTATAGCACAGATACGCAGTATTTT.

CDR3 in DNA: TGTGCCAGCAGCTTAGGTTGGGGACAGGGGAAGGACATTCAGTACTTC. Amino acid sequence: CASSLGWGQGKDIQYF. The V call is TRBV7-2, the J call TRBJ2-4; TRBD1 matches 10 bases. V dropped 1 base and J dropped 8; count of bases not matched to a gene: 8. The germline CDR1 and CDR2 sequences are SGHTA and FQGNSA. The CDR3 has 16 amino acids.

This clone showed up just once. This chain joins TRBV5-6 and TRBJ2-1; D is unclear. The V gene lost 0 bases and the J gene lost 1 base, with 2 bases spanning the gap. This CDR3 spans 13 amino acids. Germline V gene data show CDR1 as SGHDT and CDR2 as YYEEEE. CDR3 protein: CASSLGSYNEQFF. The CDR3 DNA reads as TGTGCCAGCAGCTTGGGTTCCTACAATGAGCAGTTCTTC. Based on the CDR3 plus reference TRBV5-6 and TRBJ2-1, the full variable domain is DAGVTQSPTHLIKTRGQQVTLRCSPKSGHDTVSWYQQALGQGPQFIFQYYEEEERQRGNFPDRFSGHQFPNYSSELNVNALLLGDSALYLCASSLGSYNEQFFGPGTRLTVL.

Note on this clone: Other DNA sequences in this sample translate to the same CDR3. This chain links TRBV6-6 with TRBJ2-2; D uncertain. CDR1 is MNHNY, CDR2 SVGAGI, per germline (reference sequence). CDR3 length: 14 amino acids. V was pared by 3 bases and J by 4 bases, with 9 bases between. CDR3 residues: CASSYKASTGELFF. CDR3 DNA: TGTGCCAGCAGTTATAAGGCCTCCACCGGGGAGCTGTTTTTT.

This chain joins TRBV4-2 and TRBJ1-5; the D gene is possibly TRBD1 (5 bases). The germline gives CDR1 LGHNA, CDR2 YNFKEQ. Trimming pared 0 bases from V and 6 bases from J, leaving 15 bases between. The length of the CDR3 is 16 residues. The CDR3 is CASSQDFGDLGQPQHF. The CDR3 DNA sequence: TGTGCCAGCAGCCAAGATTTTGGGGACCTCGGTCAGCCCCAGCATTTT.

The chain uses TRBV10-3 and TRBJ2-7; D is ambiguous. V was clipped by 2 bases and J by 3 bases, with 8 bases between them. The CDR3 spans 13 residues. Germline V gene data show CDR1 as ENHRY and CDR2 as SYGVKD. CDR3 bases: TGTGCCATCAGTGAGACCAACCTCTACGAGCAGTACTTC. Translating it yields CAISETNLYEQYF.

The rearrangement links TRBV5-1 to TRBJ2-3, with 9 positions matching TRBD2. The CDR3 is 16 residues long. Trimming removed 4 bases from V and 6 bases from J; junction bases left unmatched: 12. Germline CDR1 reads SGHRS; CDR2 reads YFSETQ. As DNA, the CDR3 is TGCGCCAGCAGCCTTAGCGGGAGCGCCGGGGGCGATACGCAGTATTTT. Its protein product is CASSLSGSAGGDTQYF.

For the CDR3, the DNA is TGTGCCAGTACTCCTTGGGCCGGGGGCGGAGAGACCCAGTACTTC. Its protein is CASTPWAGGGETQYF. V gene TRBV19 combines with J gene TRBJ2-5; the D call may be TRBD1 or TRBD2 (6 bases each). Trimming pared 7 bases from V and 4 bases from J, leaving 19 bases between. The CDR3 loop spans 15 amino acids. Per germline, CDR1 LNHDA and CDR2 SQIVND (reference sequence).

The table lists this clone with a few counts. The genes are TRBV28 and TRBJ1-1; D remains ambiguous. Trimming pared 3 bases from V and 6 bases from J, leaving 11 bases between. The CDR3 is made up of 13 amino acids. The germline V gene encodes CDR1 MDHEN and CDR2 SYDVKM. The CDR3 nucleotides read TGTGCCAGCAGTTTGCTCTCTGGGGCTGAAGCTTTCTTT. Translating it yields CASSLLSGAEAFF.

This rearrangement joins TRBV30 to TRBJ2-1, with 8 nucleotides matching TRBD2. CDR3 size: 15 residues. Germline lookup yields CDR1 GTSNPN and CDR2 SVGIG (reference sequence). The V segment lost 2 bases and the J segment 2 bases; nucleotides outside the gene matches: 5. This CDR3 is CAWSQLAVPYNEQFF. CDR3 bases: TGTGCCTGGAGTCAACTAGCGGTCCCCTACAATGAGCAGTTCTTC.